This TCR beta chain comes out of a study of CD8 T cells in Susac syndrome. Random hexamers primed reverse transcription of about 0.5 to 1 ug RNA. immunoSEQ multiplex PCR amplified TCR beta CDR3 across 54 Vbeta, 13 Jbeta. MiXCR, run by TCRdb on the immunoSEQ multiplex PCR reads, gives a single entry per CDR3 protein. Counted here are roughly 150,000 distinct CDR3 sequences, around 95% occurring once; the ten biggest clones make up 0.2% to 0.25%. The CDR3 runs 12 residues. Trimming took 6 bases from V and 3 from J; bases not matched to a gene: 1. CDR1 MNHEY and CDR2 SMNVEV come from the germline V gene (reference sequence). This clonotype was counted between two and nine times. The authors sequenced TCR beta from blood CD8+ and CD4+ T cells.

The receptor comes from a human donor with multiple sclerosis. The chain uses TRBV27 and TRBJ2-7, with TRBD1 matching 8 bases. Sequenced material: CD8+ T cells from PBMCs. In DNA, the CDR3 is TGTGCCAGCAGCGGACAGGGCTACGAGCAGTACTTC. Its translation: CASSGQGYEQYF.